This TCR beta chain was retrieved from a study of T cells in narcolepsy. Overall study findings and caveats: Autoreactive HCRT-specific and TRIB2-specific clonotypes were marked in same-patient CSF-versus-blood CD4+ comparisons. Blood of same and different patients, but not healthy controls, reportedly held recurring autoreactive clonotypes. No autoreactive T cell clone sequences appeared in some memory CD4+ repertoires.

The protocol was immunoSEQ multiplex PCR, while the TCRdb copy is restricted to in-frame clones and leaves out a portion. Of about 35,000 clones detected, about 90% appear once; the ten largest clones hold more than 0.8%. Concerning this clone: Its antigen is as yet unknown.

Germline CDR1 and CDR2: MGHRA and YSYEKL. This CDR3 is built from 17 residues. V was shortened by 1 base and J by 5 bases, with 20 bases between the two germline ends. The clonotype originates from a human donor with narcolepsy. Sequences were obtained from CD45RA- memory CD4+ T cells from PBMCs. The J gene is TRBJ2-5, the V gene TRBV4-1; tentatively, D is TRBD1 or TRBD2 (5 bases each). DNA for the CDR3: TGCGCCAGCAGCCAAGTCGCAGGGTTGGGGGTATGGGAGACCCAGTACTTC. Encoded protein: CASSQVAGLGVWETQYF.